The 14 T cell receptor beta chains below were found in one sample sequenced in a study of identical twins. Using its own MiXCR run on the 5' RACE reads, TCRdb lists one record per CDR3 protein. The sample yields 690,000 or so distinct CDR3 sequences, over 8.5% seen once. The sample also formed part of further work on yellow fever vaccine responses in identical twins.

The sequenced sample was PBMCs. These receptors originate from a woman between 18 and 30 years old in good health.

This clonotype was seen a few times. This chain uses TRBV2 with TRBJ2-7, with 8 nucleotides matching TRBD2. Germline CDR1 and CDR2: SNHLY and FYNNEI. This CDR3 is 14 amino acids long. V lost 6 bases to trimming and J lost 4 bases; unmatched junction nucleotides: 8. CDR3 bases: TGTGCCAGCAGCGGGGGGACTAGTGAGTACGAGCAGTACTTC. It specifies CASSGGTSEYEQYF. The complete variable domain, with remaining parts taken from reference TRBV2 and TRBJ2-7, reads EPEVTQTPSHQVTQMGQEVILRCVPISNHLYFYWYRQILGQKVEFLVSFYNNEISEKSEIFDDQFSVERPDGSNFTLKIRSTKLEDSAMYFCASSGGTSEYEQYFGPGTRLTVT.

This chain joins TRBV12-3 or TRBV12-4 and TRBJ1-6, with TRBD1 identical over 7 bases. V lost 6 bases, J lost 8 bases, and 7 bases stayed unmatched. CDR3 size: 14 residues. The CDR3 nucleotides are TGTGCCAGCAGCCGCAGACAGGGTGATTCACCCCTCCACTTT. Encoded protein: CASSRRQGDSPLHF.

The chain carries TRBV20-1 and TRBJ2-7, with TRBD1 matching over 7 bases. The J segment lost 1 base and the V segment lost 6 bases, leaving 6 bases of the junction unmatched. The CDR3 runs 13 residues. Germline values: CDR1 DFQATT, CDR2 SNEGSKA (reference sequence). The CDR3 DNA sequence: TGCAGTGCCGTACAGGGGATATCCTACGAGCAGTACTTC. This encodes CSAVQGISYEQYF.

The chain has TRBV6-1 and TRBJ2-1; 11 bases are shared with TRBD1. The CDR3 totals 15 residues. Germline V gene sequence: CDR1 MNHNS, CDR2 SASEGT. Trimming took 6 bases from V and 7 from J; bases not matched to a gene: 8. The CDR3 DNA sequence: TGTGCCAGCAGGATGGGACAGGGGGGATGGAATGAGCAGTTCTTC. As protein: CASRMGQGGWNEQFF.

The V call is TRBV2, the J call TRBJ1-5, with D perhaps TRBD1 (5 bases). Germline assignment: CDR1 SNHLY and CDR2 FYNNEI. V dropped 8 bases and J dropped 0 bases, with 14 bases sitting between them. The CDR3 contains 15 residues. The CDR3 region has the DNA TGTGCCAGCCTCCCCGGGGGTTATAGCAATCAGCCCCAGCATTTT. It codes for CASLPGGYSNQPQHF.

The sample holds many counts of this clonotype. This rearrangement joins TRBV19 to TRBJ2-1; possibly TRBD2 for D (6 bases). V lost 5 bases and J 4 bases, leaving 12 bases between the germline ends. Germline-derived CDR1 and CDR2 are LNHDA and SQIVND (reference sequence). This CDR3 contains 14 residues. CDR3 sequence: CASSPGEEYNEQFF. The CDR3 coding sequence is TGTGCCAGTAGTCCGGGGGAAGAGTACAATGAGCAGTTCTTC. Full variable domain (missing parts from reference TRBV19 and TRBJ2-1): DGGITQSPKYLFRKEGQNVTLSCEQNLNHDAMYWYRQDPGQGLRLIYYSQIVNDFQKGDIAEGYSVSREKKESFPLTVTSAQKNPTAFYLCASSPGEEYNEQFFGPGTRLTVL.

There are many counts of this clonotype. The junction differs from germline at one of its ends, possibly a read error. J is TRBJ2-7 and V is TRBV6-1; 9 nucleotides agree with TRBD1. The CDR3 spans 15 residues. Germline CDR1 reads MNHNS; CDR2 reads SASEGT. For the CDR3, the DNA is TGTGCCAGCAGTAAAGCCCAACAGGGGGCGGACGAGCAGTACTTC. Encoded protein: CASSKAQQGADEQYF.

A few counts support this clonotype. The J gene is TRBJ1-1, the V gene TRBV5-6; D may be TRBD1 (5 bases). This CDR3 has 14 amino acids. The V end lost 4 bases, the J end lost 5 bases, and 15 bases lay between the germline ends. Per germline, CDR1 SGHDT and CDR2 YYEEEE. CDR3 loop: CASSARGLRTEAFF. Written as DNA, the CDR3 is TGTGCCAGCAGCGCTCGGGGCCTGAGGACTGAAGCTTTCTTT.

V and J are TRBV7-8 and TRBJ1-5, with no clear D. Per the germline V gene, CDR1 is SGHVS and CDR2 is FQNEAQ. This CDR3 spans 14 amino acids. The V end was cut by 5 bases, the J end by 5 bases, with 13 bases between. CDR3 coding DNA: TGTGCCAGCAGCCTAGGACTCCAGGATCAGCCCCAGCATTTT. Encoded protein: CASSLGLQDQPQHF.

This chain uses TRBV4-1 with TRBJ2-7, with 7 bases lining up with TRBD1. The CDR3 runs to 16 residues. Germline CDR1 and CDR2: MGHRA and YSYEKL. The J segment lost 3 bases and the V segment lost 1 base, leaving 9 bases of the junction unmatched. The CDR3 sequence is CASSQGNRGQIYEQYF. CDR3 nucleotide sequence: TGCGCCAGCAGCCAAGGTAACAGGGGACAAATCTACGAGCAGTACTTC.

In this sample, this clonotype turned up a few times. The J gene is TRBJ2-3, the V gene TRBV25-1, with a weak D call TRBD2 (5 bases). Trimming took 6 bases from V and 2 from J, leaving 15 bases between them. The CDR3 sequence is 15 residues long. Germline lookup yields CDR1 MGHDK and CDR2 SYGVNS. In nucleotides, the CDR3 is TGTGCCAGCAGACCTCTAGCCCCGATCACAGATACGCAGTATTTT. Encoded protein: CASRPLAPITDTQYF.

This chain links TRBV7-2 with TRBJ1-4, with D maybe TRBD1 (5 bases). CDR1 and CDR2 (germline): SGHTA, FQGNSA. The CDR3 extends over 15 amino acids. Trimming took off 2 bases at V and 8 bases at J, with 15 bases between the two ends. CDR3: CASSLTGHSGEKLFF. The CDR3 DNA follows: TGTGCCAGCAGCTTAACCGGACATAGTGGGGAAAAACTGTTTTTT.

The genes are TRBV11-2 and TRBJ2-7, with TRBD1 matching over 8 bases. This CDR3 is built from 16 residues. The germline CDR1 and CDR2 sequences are SGHAT and FQNNGV. The V segment lost 2 bases and the J segment 3 bases; nucleotides outside the gene matches: 9. The CDR3 coding sequence is TGTGCCAGCAGCTTAACCCCCTTGGACAGGGACTACGAGCAGTACTTC. It codes for CASSLTPLDRDYEQYF.

The rearrangement joins TRBV5-5 to TRBJ2-5, with D hard to call. The CDR3 totals 14 residues. Trimming cost V 2 bases and J 2 bases, with 10 bases left between them. Germline loops: CDR1 SGHKS, CDR2 YYEKEE (reference sequence). The CDR3, as DNA: TGTGCCAGCAGCTTCGCGCAACCTCAAGAGACCCAGTACTTC. The encoded protein is CASSFAQPQETQYF.